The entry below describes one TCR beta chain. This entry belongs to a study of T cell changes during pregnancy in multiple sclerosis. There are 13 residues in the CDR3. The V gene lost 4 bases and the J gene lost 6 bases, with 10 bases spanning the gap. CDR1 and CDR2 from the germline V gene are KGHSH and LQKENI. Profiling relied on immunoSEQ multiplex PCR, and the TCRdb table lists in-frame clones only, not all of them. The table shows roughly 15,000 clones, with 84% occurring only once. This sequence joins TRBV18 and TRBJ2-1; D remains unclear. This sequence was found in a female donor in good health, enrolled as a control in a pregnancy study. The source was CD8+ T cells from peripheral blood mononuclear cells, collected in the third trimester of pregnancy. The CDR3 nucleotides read TGTGCCAGCTCACAGGCTTCGGGCAATGAGCAGTTCTTC. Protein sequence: CASSQASGNEQFF.